This T cell receptor beta chain stems from a study of tumor-infiltrating lymphocytes in primary liver carcinoma. Study-level points and caveats: Just about 7-25% of leading clones were found in every one of five regions. Tumor samples exhibited a significantly greater top-250-clone fraction than blood samples (p = 0.039).

From about 19-30 mg of unsorted bulk tissue, DNA and RNA were co-extracted together. CDR3 size: 14 residues. Germline V gene data show CDR1 as ENHRY and CDR2 as SYGVKD. A remark on this clonotype: Antigen specificity is unknown. The final CDR3 position lacks the conserved phenylalanine or tryptophan, pointing to a likely read error.

With around 490 ng total RNA as template and a constant-region primer, TCR beta cDNA was made. Researchers made the TCR beta libraries by running three nested multiplex PCR rounds with slightly modified ARM-PCR. The two initial PCR rounds, nine to eleven cycles each, used TRBV1-TRBV30 forward and C-beta reverse primers. One entry per CDR3 protein, called by TCRdb with MiXCR from the multiplex PCR reads. The repertoire holds approximately 22,000 distinct CDR3 sequences, 65% to 85% seen once, with 41% in the top ten. The clonotype originates from a man in his forties with primary liver carcinoma and hepatitis B virus infection. Source material: liver tumor tissue from sampling region 1. Regarding subset: tumor region T1, superior pole. The chain uses TRBV10-3 and TRBJ2-4, with D perhaps TRBD1 or TRBD2 (5 bases each). The DNA of the CDR3 is TGTGCCATCAGTGACCGGGACGAGAAAAGCATTCAGTACCTC. As protein: CAISDRDEKSIQYL.